One and the same sample provided the 20 T cell receptor beta chains below, sequenced in a study of cytomegalovirus exposure and HLA in healthy donors. Use of 60 Vbeta and 13 Jbeta primers characterized the PCR. The assay was immunoSEQ multiplex PCR, and TCRdb's table has in-frame clones only and misses some. The data hold approximately 170,000 clones, with roughly 70% observed a single time. The material sequenced was PBMCs. These receptors all stem from a girl aged 5 to 17 in good health and CMV-seronegative.

This chain links TRBV9 with TRBJ2-7, with 8 bases fitting TRBD2. The V gene's germline CDR1 is SGDLS and CDR2 YYNGEE. V was pared by 0 bases and J by 2 bases, with 7 bases of the junction left unmatched. This CDR3 has 16 amino acids. Written as DNA, the CDR3 is TGTGCCAGCAGCGTAGGGGTGGCGGGGGGAACCTACGAGCAGTACTTC. Protein: CASSVGVAGGTYEQYF.

About this clone: In the same sample, other DNA sequences code for this CDR3. V and J are TRBV5-4 and TRBJ2-5; 8 nucleotides align to TRBD2. Losses at the gene ends were 6 bases for V and 4 bases for J; bases not matched to a gene: 11. The CDR3 is 15 amino acids. The germline V gene has CDR1 SGHNT and CDR2 YYREEE (reference sequence). This chain's CDR3 is CASTLSGGRGETQYF. For the CDR3, the DNA is TGTGCCAGCACCTTATCGGGGGGGCGCGGAGAGACCCAGTACTTC.

The gene calls are TRBV6-1 and TRBJ1-2, with a tentative D call TRBD1 (6 bases). Germline-derived CDR1 and CDR2 are MNHNS and SASEGT. V was shortened by 0 bases and J by 4 bases, with 15 bases between the two germline ends. The CDR3 contains 16 residues. CDR3: CASSEAISTGSYGYTF. The CDR3 DNA follows: TGTGCCAGCAGTGAAGCGATATCGACAGGTTCCTATGGCTACACCTTC.

This clone was counted only a few times. This rearrangement joins TRBV12-5 to TRBJ2-5; 8 bases are a match to TRBD2. Germline lookup yields CDR1 LGHNT and CDR2 FRNRAP. This CDR3 spans 17 amino acids. Germline trimming cut 2 bases from V and 4 bases from J; bases unmatched to any gene: 12. DNA for the CDR3: TGTGCTAGTGGTTTGCTCCGGGAGGGGGGGGCAACAGAGACCCAGTACTTC. It translates to CASGLLREGGATETQYF. Looking up the rest from reference TRBV12-5 and TRBJ2-5 gives the full variable domain: DARVTQTPRHKVTEMGQEVTMRCQPILGHNTVFWYRQTMMQGLELLAYFRNRAPLDDSGMPKDRFSAEMPDATLATLKIQPSEPRDSAVYFCASGLLREGGATETQYFGPGTRLLVL.

The chain joins TRBV7-3 to TRBJ2-7; 7 bases are shared with TRBD2. Germline CDR1 reads SGHTA; CDR2 reads FQGTGA. V lost 7 bases and J lost 3; bases outside the gene matches: 12. The CDR3 is made up of 15 amino acids. CDR3 amino acids: CASNPVGGSLYEQYF. The CDR3 coding sequence is TGTGCCAGCAATCCGGTGGGGGGGAGCCTCTACGAGCAGTACTTC. The whole variable domain, remainder taken from reference TRBV7-3 and TRBJ2-7, is GAGVSQTPSNKVTEKGKYVELRCDPISGHTALYWYRQSLGQGPEFLIYFQGTGAADDSGLPNDRFFAVRPEGSVSTLKIQRTERGDSAVYLCASNPVGGSLYEQYFGPGTRLTVT.

The chain uses TRBV21-1 and TRBJ1-2; the DNA was not compared with TRBD1, the D call given in the table. TRBV21-1 is flagged as a pseudogene. The CDR3 contains 17 residues. CDR3 residues: CASRGGGGQGSYYGYTF. Written as DNA, the CDR3 is TGTGCCAGCAGAGGGGGTGGGGGACAGGGGTCCTACTATGGCTACACCTTC.

The rearrangement links TRBV15 to TRBJ1-2; 11 bases map to TRBD1. Germline CDR1 reads LNHNV; CDR2 reads YYDKDF (reference sequence). The CDR3 has 15 residues. J was trimmed by 7 bases and V by 3 bases; bases with no gene match: 7. CDR3 amino acids: CATSRGGDRGTGYTF. The CDR3 DNA reads TGTGCCACCAGCAGGGGGGGGGACAGGGGGACTGGCTACACCTTC. Full variable domain (remainder filled in from reference TRBV15 and TRBJ1-2): DAMVIQNPRYQVTQFGKPVTLSCSQTLNHNVMYWYQQKSSQAPKLLFHYYDKDFNNEADTPDNFQSRRPNTSFCFLDIRSPGLGDTAMYLCATSRGGDRGTGYTFGSGTRLTVV.

The rearrangement uses TRBV4-1 and TRBJ2-7; TRBD1 matches 10 bases. Trimming removed 4 bases from V and 3 bases from J; junction bases left unmatched: 3. This CDR3 is built from 14 residues. CDR1 is MGHRA, CDR2 YSYEKL, per germline. This chain's CDR3 is CASSPGQGGYEQYF. The CDR3 coding sequence is TGCGCCAGCAGCCCAGGACAGGGGGGCTACGAGCAGTACTTC.

This clone was seen a few times. The J gene is TRBJ1-1, the V gene TRBV19, with D perhaps matching TRBD1 (5 bases). Trimming removed 9 bases at V and 0 bases at J, with 11 bases between. The CDR3 spans 13 residues. Germline values: CDR1 LNHDA, CDR2 SQIVND (reference sequence). The CDR3 reads CASQTELNTEAFF. The CDR3 DNA follows: TGTGCCAGCCAGACAGAGTTGAACACTGAAGCTTTCTTT. The full variable domain, in which reference TRBV19 and TRBJ1-1 provide the parts outside the CDR3, is DGGITQSPKYLFRKEGQNVTLSCEQNLNHDAMYWYRQDPGQGLRLIYYSQIVNDFQKGDIAEGYSVSREKKESFPLTVTSAQKNPTAFYLCASQTELNTEAFFGQGTRLTVV.

This clone appeared a few times. This sequence joins TRBV5-1 and TRBJ2-3; 12 bases align to TRBD2. Germline V gene sequence: CDR1 SGHRS, CDR2 YFSETQ. The CDR3 has 16 amino acids. The J segment lost 8 bases and the V segment lost 7 bases, leaving 14 bases of the junction unmatched. The CDR3 protein is CASSPDLAGGPSTQYF. CDR3 coding DNA: TGCGCCAGCTCCCCAGACCTAGCGGGGGGGCCGTCTACGCAGTATTTT. Using reference TRBV5-1 and TRBJ2-3 for the parts outside the CDR3, the full variable domain is KAGVTQTPRYLIKTRGQQVTLSCSPISGHRSVSWYQQTPGQGLQFLFEYFSETQRNKGNFPGRFSGRQFSNSRSEMNVSTLELGDSALYLCASSPDLAGGPSTQYFGPGTRLTVL.

J is TRBJ2-1 and V is TRBV7-6; the match to TRBD2 covers 11 bases. Germline V gives CDR1 SGHVS, CDR2 FNYEAQ. V was clipped by 6 bases and J by 0 bases; unmatched bases: 4. This CDR3 is built from 16 residues. The CDR3 loop reads CASSLTSGVSYNEQFF. The CDR3 region has the DNA TGTGCCAGCAGTTTGACTAGCGGGGTCTCCTACAATGAGCAGTTCTTC.

The genes are TRBV7-2 and TRBJ2-7; TRBD1 might be the D (6 bases). Trimming shortened V by 6 bases and J by 4 bases, and 19 bases separated the two germline ends. The CDR3 is 15 residues long. CDR1 and CDR2 from the germline V gene are SGHTA and FQGNSA. CDR3 sequence (DNA): TGTGCCAGCAGTCACAATTCGGGACATCTGTACGAGCAGTACTTC. Amino acid sequence: CASSHNSGHLYEQYF.

The chain couples TRBV6-5 to TRBJ1-1; no firm D call. Trimming removed 6 bases from V and 1 base from J, with 9 bases in between. Germline V gene data show CDR1 as MNHEY and CDR2 as SVGAGI. There are 13 residues in the CDR3. CDR3 nucleotides: TGTGCCAGCAGCCCCCGGGGGAACACTGAAGCTTTCTTT. Residues: CASSPRGNTEAFF.

This clone was recorded once. The chain couples TRBV2 to TRBJ2-5; TRBD2 aligns across 14 bases. The germline V gene has CDR1 SNHLY and CDR2 FYNNEI. The length of the CDR3 is 16 residues. Trimming at V came to 8 bases and at J to 5 bases, leaving 10 bases not matched to a gene. For the CDR3, the DNA is TGTGCCAGCGGCCTGGGGACTAGCGGGGGAGATGAGACCCAGTACTTC. The encoded protein is CASGLGTSGGDETQYF.

The chain has TRBV7-2 and TRBJ2-7; 7 bases agree with TRBD2. Unmatched junction bases numbered 7, after V lost 5 bases and J lost 0 bases. CDR1 and CDR2 from the germline V gene are SGHTA and FQGNSA. The CDR3 has 15 amino acids. CDR3 sequence reads: CASSGTSGVSYEQYF. The CDR3 nucleotides are TGTGCCAGCAGCGGTACGAGCGGGGTCTCCTACGAGCAGTACTTC.

This clone was picked up one time. The V and J genes are TRBV27 and TRBJ2-7; possibly TRBD2 for D (6 bases). The CDR3 contains 15 residues. The ends were cut back, 2 bases at V and 6 bases at J, with 17 bases in the middle. CDR1 is MNHEY and CDR2 is SMNVEV in the germline V gene (reference sequence). CDR3 protein: CASSLGAGGTAEQYF. CDR3 in DNA: TGTGCCAGCAGTTTAGGGGCTGGAGGGACTGCCGAGCAGTACTTC.

The V gene is TRBV19, the J gene TRBJ2-6, with D possibly matching TRBD1 (5 bases). Trimming pared 5 bases from V and 0 bases from J, leaving 17 bases between. The CDR3 sequence is 18 residues long. From germline, CDR1 is LNHDA and CDR2 SQIVND (reference sequence). The CDR3 reads CASSFGADILSGANVLTF. In DNA, the CDR3 is TGTGCCAGTAGTTTTGGGGCAGACATTCTCTCTGGGGCCAACGTCCTGACTTTC.

This chain uses TRBV7-9 with TRBJ2-1, with 11 bases identical to TRBD2. Trimming cost V 5 bases and J 4 bases; bases outside gene matches: 7. Per the germline V gene, CDR1 is SEHNR and CDR2 is FQNEAQ (reference sequence). The CDR3 covers 16 residues. The CDR3 loop reads CASSAQTSGVYNEQFF. CDR3 DNA sequence: TGTGCCAGCAGCGCCCAGACTAGCGGGGTTTACAATGAGCAGTTCTTC.

The rearrangement joins TRBV5-1 to TRBJ2-1; 7 bases agree with TRBD1. The germline gives CDR1 SGHRS, CDR2 YFSETQ. The CDR3 is made up of 15 amino acids. V lost 6 bases to trimming and J lost 1 base; unmatched junction nucleotides: 7. Here the CDR3 DNA reads TGCGCCAGCATCCTACAGACAGGGTCCTACAATGAGCAGTTCTTC. Translating it yields CASILQTGSYNEQFF.

This clone has more than one count but fewer than ten. V usage is TRBV5-1 and J usage is TRBJ1-1; possibly TRBD1 for D (6 bases). In germline, CDR1 is SGHRS, CDR2 YFSETQ. V was trimmed by 1 base and J by 4 bases, leaving 17 bases between them. The CDR3 is made up of 16 amino acids. This chain's CDR3 is CASSLLGEKGGTEAFF. The CDR3, as DNA: TGCGCCAGCAGCTTGTTAGGGGAAAAAGGGGGCACTGAAGCTTTCTTT.